The subject of this entry is one T cell receptor (beta chain). The CDR3 extends over 12 amino acids. From germline, CDR1 is SQVTM and CDR2 ANQGSEA. Trimming shortened V by 0 bases and J by 1 base, and 4 bases separated the two germline ends. This sample is drawn from a study of blood T cell repertoires in COVID-19. Assay: immunoSEQ multiplex PCR; the TCRdb copy retains only in-frame clones and omits some. The sample has over 150,000 clones, roughly 80% seen once. The sequenced sample was peripheral blood. This chain connects TRBV29-1 to TRBJ2-7, with unresolved D. This clonotype originated in a woman of 80 years or more with COVID-19, enrolled during active disease. The CDR3 loop is CSVEDSSYEQYF. The CDR3 DNA reads TGCAGCGTTGAAGACAGTTCCTACGAGCAGTACTTC.